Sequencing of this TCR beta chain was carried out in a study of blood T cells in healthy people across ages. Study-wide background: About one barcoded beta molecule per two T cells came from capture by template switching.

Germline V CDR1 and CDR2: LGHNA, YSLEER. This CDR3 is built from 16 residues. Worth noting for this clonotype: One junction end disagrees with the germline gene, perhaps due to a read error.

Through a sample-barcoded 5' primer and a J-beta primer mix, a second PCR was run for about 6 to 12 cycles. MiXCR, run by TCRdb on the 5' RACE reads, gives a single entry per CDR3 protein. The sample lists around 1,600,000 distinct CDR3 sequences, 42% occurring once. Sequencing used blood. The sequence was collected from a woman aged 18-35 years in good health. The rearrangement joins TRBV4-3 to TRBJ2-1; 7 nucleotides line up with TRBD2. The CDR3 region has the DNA TGCGCCAACAGCCAAGATCTAACGGGGGGTGGGAATGAGCAGTTCTTC. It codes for CANSQDLTGGGNEQFF.